The clone carrying this T cell receptor (beta chain) was counted at least ten times. No antigen is known for it. The entry originates in a study of early T cells in non-severe SARS-CoV-2 infection. The overall study: The sequenced material was bulk RNA from unsorted whole blood, and its chains were unpaired. Study-level results: VDJdb matching favored anti-spike CD8 responses, missing private and CD4 specificities.

The CDR3 covers 13 residues. From germline, CDR1 is SGHNT and CDR2 YYREEE (reference sequence). Trimming took 5 bases from V and 4 from J, leaving 12 bases between them. Unique molecular identifiers were affixed to single, distinct cDNA molecules. MiXCR was run by TCRdb on the 5' RACE reads, yielding one entry per CDR3 protein. Of roughly 53,000 distinct CDR3 sequences in the sample, more than 9% were seen once. The sample taken for sequencing was whole blood. The chain joins TRBV5-4 to TRBJ1-1; possible D gene TRBD1, 5 bases. The sequence was collected from an adult who was a healthcare worker with PCR-confirmed SARS-CoV-2 infection or an uninfected control (not recorded which). DNA for the CDR3: TGTGCCAGCAGGGGCGGCAGGGCCACTGAAGCTTTCTTT. It encodes CASRGGRATEAFF.